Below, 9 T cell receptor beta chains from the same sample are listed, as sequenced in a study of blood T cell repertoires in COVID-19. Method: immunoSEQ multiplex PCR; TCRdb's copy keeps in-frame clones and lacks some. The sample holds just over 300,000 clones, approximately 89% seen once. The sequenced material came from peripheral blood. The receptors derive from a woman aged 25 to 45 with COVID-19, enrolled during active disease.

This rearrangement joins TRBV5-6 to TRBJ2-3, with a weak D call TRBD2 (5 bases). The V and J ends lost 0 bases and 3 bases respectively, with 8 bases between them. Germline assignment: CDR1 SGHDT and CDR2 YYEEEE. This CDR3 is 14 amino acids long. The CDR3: CASSLGEMTDTQYF. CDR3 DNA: TGTGCCAGCAGCTTGGGGGAGATGACAGATACGCAGTATTTT.

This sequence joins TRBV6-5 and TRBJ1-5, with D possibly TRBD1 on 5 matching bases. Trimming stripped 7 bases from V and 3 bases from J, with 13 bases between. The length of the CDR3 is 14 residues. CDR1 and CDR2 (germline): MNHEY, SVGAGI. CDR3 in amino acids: CASIRAYSNQPQHF. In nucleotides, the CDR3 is TGTGCCAGCATCAGGGCTTATTCCAATCAGCCCCAGCATTTT.

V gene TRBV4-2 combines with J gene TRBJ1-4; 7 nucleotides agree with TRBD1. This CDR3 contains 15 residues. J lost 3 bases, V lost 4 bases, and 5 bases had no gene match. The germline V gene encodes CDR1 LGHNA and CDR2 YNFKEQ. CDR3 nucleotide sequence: TGTGCCAGCAGCCGAGGACAGGAAGCTAATGAAAAACTGTTTTTT. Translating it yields CASSRGQEANEKLFF.

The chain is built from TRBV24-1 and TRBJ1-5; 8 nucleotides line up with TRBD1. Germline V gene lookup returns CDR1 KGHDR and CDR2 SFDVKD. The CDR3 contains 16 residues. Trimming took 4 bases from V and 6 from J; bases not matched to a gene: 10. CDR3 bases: TGTGCCACCAGTGACTCAGGACAGGGATGGTTTCAGCCCCAGCATTTT. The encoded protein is CATSDSGQGWFQPQHF.

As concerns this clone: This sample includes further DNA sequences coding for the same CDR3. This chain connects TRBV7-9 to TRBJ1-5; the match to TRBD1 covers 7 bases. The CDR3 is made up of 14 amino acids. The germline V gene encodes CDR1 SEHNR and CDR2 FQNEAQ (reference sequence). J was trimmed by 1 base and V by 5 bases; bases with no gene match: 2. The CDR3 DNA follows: TGTGCCAGCAGCCGACAGGGAAGCAATCAGCCCCAGCATTTT. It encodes CASSRQGSNQPQHF.

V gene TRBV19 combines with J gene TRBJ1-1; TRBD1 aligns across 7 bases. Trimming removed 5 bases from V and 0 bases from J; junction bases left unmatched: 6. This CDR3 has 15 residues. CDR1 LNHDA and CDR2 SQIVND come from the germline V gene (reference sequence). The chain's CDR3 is CASSWAGGLNTEAFF. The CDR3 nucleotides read TGTGCCAGTAGTTGGGCAGGGGGGCTGAACACTGAAGCTTTCTTT.

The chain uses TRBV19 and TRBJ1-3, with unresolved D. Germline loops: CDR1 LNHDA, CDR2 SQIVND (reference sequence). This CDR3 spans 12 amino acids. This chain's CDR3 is CVTESSGNTIYF. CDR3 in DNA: TGTGTCACGGAGAGCTCTGGAAACACCATATATTTT.

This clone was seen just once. Here the CDR3 DNA reads TGTGCCAGCAGCCTAATAGCCGCTCTGGGGCTAGAGGACACCATATATTTT. Translated, it gives CASSLIAALGLEDTIYF. The chain carries TRBV7-9 and TRBJ1-3; D possibly corresponds to TRBD1 (5 bases). This CDR3 is 17 amino acids long. Germline V CDR1 and CDR2: SEHNR, FQNEAQ (reference sequence). Trimming stripped 5 bases from V and 8 bases from J, with 25 bases between.

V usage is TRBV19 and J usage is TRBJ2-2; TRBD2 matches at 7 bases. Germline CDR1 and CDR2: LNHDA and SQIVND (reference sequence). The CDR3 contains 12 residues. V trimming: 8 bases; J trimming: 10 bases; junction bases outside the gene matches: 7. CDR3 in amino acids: CASRSGGVELFF. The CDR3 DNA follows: TGTGCCAGTCGCTCGGGGGGAGTGGAGCTGTTTTTT.